This T cell receptor (beta chain) was captured in a study of blood T cell repertoires in COVID-19. Seattle's cohort entered during active infection and was followed longitudinally. Source study methods: Reference gene primer amplification gave nucleated cell count estimates. Clones were sequenced by immunoSEQ multiplex PCR, and TCRdb holds only the in-frame ones, with some missing. That table supplies the V and J calls and clone size; D and trimming were determined from the DNA. Of hundreds of thousands of clones in the sample, around 87% were seen once. This clone appeared a single time. The germline gives CDR1 LGHDT, CDR2 YNNKEL (reference sequence). V was cut by 4 bases and J by 4 bases, with 19 bases left in between. CDR3 length equals 16 residues.

The sequenced sample consisted of peripheral blood. The source of this sequence is a woman in her fifties or sixties with COVID-19, enrolled during active disease. This chain uses TRBV3-1 (or the pseudogene TRBV3-2) with TRBJ2-5, with D maybe TRBD2 (6 bases). The CDR3 sequence is CASSRLFGGGGETQYF. In DNA form, the CDR3 reads TGTGCCAGCAGCCGTCTTTTCGGGGGAGGAGGAGAGACCCAGTACTTC.